This TCR beta chain was profiled in a study of blood T cell repertoires in COVID-19. On the study more broadly: Samples of COVID-19 (acute and convalescent) were obtained from the United States, Italy and Spain. T cells, B-cell-depleted T cells, or PBMCs supplied cDNA or gDNA.

Data came from immunoSEQ multiplex PCR; TCRdb stores just in-frame clones and leaves some out. The table has roughly 180,000 clones, about 88% seen once. The CDR3 runs 13 residues. V was shortened by 0 bases and J by 3 bases, with 5 bases between the two germline ends. The germline V gene encodes CDR1 SGHTA and CDR2 FQGTGA. The specimen was peripheral blood. This chain joins TRBV7-3 and TRBJ2-5; D gene uncertain. The TCR comes from a woman in her 50s with COVID-19, enrolled during active disease. In DNA form, the CDR3 reads TGTGCCAGCAGCTTAACAGGAGAAGAGACCCAGTACTTC. Residues: CASSLTGEETQYF.